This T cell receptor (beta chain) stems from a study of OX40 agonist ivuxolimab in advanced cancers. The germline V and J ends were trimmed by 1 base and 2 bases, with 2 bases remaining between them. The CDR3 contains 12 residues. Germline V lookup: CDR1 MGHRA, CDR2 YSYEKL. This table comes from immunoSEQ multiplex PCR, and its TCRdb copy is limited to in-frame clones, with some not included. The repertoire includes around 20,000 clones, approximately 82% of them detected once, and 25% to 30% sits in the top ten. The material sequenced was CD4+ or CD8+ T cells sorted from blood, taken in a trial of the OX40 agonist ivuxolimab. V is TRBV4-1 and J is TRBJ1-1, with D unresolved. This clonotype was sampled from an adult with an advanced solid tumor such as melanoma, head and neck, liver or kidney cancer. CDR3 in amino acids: CASSQGNTEAFF. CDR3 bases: TGCGCCAGCAGCCAAGGAAACACTGAAGCTTTCTTT.